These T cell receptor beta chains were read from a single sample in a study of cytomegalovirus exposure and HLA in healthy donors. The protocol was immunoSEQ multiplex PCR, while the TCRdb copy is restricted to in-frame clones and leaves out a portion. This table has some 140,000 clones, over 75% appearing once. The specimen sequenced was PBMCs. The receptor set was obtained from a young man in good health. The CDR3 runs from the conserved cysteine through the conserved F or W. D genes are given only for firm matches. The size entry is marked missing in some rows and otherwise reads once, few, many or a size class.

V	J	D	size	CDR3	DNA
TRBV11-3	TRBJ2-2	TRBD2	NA	CASSPLAVANTGELFF	TGTGCCAGCAGCCCACTAGCGGTAGCGAACACCGGGGAGCTGTTTTTT
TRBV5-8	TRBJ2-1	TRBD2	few	CASSARGLAGGNSYNEQFF	TGTGCCAGCAGCGCTCGGGGACTAGCGGGAGGCAACTCCTACAATGAGCAGTTCTTC
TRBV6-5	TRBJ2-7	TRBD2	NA	CASSSPRAGGPGEQYF	TGTGCCAGCAGTTCCCCTCGCGCGGGAGGGCCTGGCGAGCAGTACTTC
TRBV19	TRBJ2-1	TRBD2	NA	CASSFWTSGSVNEQFF	TGTGCCAGTAGTTTTTGGACTAGCGGGAGTGTGAATGAGCAGTTCTTC
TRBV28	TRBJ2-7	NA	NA	CASRGEGSSSYEQYF	TGTGCCAGCAGGGGCGAGGGCTCTAGCTCCTACGAGCAGTACTTC
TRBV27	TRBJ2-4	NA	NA	CASIPNPLSQNIQYF	TGTGCCAGCATTCCTAATCCCCTCTCCCAAAACATTCAGTACTTC
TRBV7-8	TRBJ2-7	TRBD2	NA	CASSLDGGSSYEQYF	TGTGCCAGCAGCTTAGACGGGGGGAGCTCCTACGAGCAGTACTTC
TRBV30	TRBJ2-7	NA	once	CAWSLQGGEQYF	TGTGCCTGGAGTCTACAGGGTGGGGAGCAGTACTTC
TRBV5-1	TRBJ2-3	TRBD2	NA	CASSLERDDASTDTQYF	TGCGCCAGCAGCTTGGAGCGGGACGACGCTAGCACAGATACGCAGTATTTT
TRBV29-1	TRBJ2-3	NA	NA	CSVDSWTHSTDTQYF	TGCAGCGTTGACTCTTGGACACATAGCACAGATACGCAGTATTTT
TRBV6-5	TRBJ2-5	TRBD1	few	CASSGQAQGEQYF	TGTGCCAGCTCGGGACAGGCCCAAGGGGAGCAGTACTTC
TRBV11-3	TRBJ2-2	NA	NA	CASSLGAYGRGTGELFF	TGTGCCAGCAGCTTAGGAGCGTATGGGAGGGGGACCGGGGAGCTGTTTTTT
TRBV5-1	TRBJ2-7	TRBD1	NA	CASSLGQGVEEQYF	TGCGCCAGCAGCTTGGGTCAGGGGGTAGAGGAGCAGTACTTC
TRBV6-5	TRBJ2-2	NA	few	CAGGTDLTGELFF	TGTGCCGGAGGGACGGACCTCACCGGGGAGCTGTTTTTT
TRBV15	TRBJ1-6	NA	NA	CATSRDSSPLHF	TGTGCCACCAGCAGAGATAGTTCACCCCTCCACTTT
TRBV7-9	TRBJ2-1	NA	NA	CSAVSYNEQFF	TGCTCAGCGGTCTCCTACAATGAGCAGTTCTTC
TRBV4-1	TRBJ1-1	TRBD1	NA	CASSQWSGGSAEAFF	TGCGCCAGCAGCCAGTGGTCAGGGGGATCAGCTGAAGCTTTCTTT
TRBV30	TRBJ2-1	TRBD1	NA	CAWCSGTGREQFF	TGTGCCTGGTGCTCCGGGACAGGGCGGGAGCAGTTCTTC
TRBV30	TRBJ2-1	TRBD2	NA	CAWRKREGLYNEQFF	TGTGCCTGGAGGAAGCGGGAGGGCCTCTACAATGAGCAGTTCTTC
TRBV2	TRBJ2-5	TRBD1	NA	CASTMDRGETQYF	TGTGCCAGCACTATGGACAGGGGTGAGACCCAGTACTTC
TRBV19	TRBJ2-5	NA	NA	CTSRQAETQYF	TGTACCAGTAGACAGGCGGAGACCCAGTACTTC
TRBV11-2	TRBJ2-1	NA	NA	CASSFTSPSYNEQFF	TGTGCCAGCAGCTTTACATCACCCTCCTACAATGAGCAGTTCTTC
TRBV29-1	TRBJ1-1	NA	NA	CSVVAGAGGTEAFF	TGCAGCGTTGTTGCGGGGGCGGGAGGAACTGAAGCTTTCTTT
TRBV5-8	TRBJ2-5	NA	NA	CASSFSTETQYF	TGTGCCAGCAGCTTTAGCACAGAGACCCAGTACTTC
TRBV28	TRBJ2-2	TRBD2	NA	CASSLSRLAGVGELFF	TGTGCCAGCAGTTTATCGCGACTAGCTGGGGTCGGGGAGCTGTTTTTT
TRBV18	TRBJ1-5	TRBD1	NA	CASSRNAGTAISNQPQHF	TGTGCCAGCTCACGTAACGCCGGGACAGCGATAAGCAATCAGCCCCAGCATTTT
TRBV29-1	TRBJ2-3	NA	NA	CSVVTVPSTDTQYF	TGCAGCGTTGTGACAGTCCCTAGCACAGATACGCAGTATTTT
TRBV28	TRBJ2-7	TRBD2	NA	CASSQGTSGTYEQYF	TGTGCCAGCAGTCAAGGGACTAGCGGTACCTACGAGCAGTACTTC
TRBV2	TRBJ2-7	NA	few	CASTPPGYYEQYF	TGTGCCAGCACCCCCCCGGGATACTACGAGCAGTACTTC
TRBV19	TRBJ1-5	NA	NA	CASSGRGYSNQPQHF	TGTGCCAGTAGTGGGCGGGGATATAGCAATCAGCCCCAGCATTTT
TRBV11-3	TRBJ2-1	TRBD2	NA	CASSLGASGAYNEQFF	TGTGCCAGCAGCTTAGGGGCTAGCGGAGCCTACAATGAGCAGTTCTTC
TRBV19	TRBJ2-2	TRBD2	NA	CASSTLAGVNTGELFF	TGTGCCAGTAGTACATTAGCGGGGGTGAACACCGGGGAGCTGTTTTTT
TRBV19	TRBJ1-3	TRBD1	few	CASSTPGQAASGNTIYF	TGTGCCAGTAGCACCCCCGGACAGGCCGCCTCTGGAAACACCATATATTTT
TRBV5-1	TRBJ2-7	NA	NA	CASSPASYEQYF	TGCGCCAGCAGCCCCGCGAGTTACGAGCAGTACTTC
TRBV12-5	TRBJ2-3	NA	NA	CASGLTNRGLLAVNTDTQYF	TGTGCTAGTGGTTTGACAAACAGGGGATTACTAGCGGTTAACACAGATACGCAGTATTTT
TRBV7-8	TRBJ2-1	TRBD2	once	CASSQGLAGGQFNEQFF	TGTGCCAGCAGCCAAGGACTAGCGGGAGGCCAATTCAATGAGCAGTTCTTC
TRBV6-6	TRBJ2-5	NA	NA	CASSPVSSRQETQYF	TGTGCCAGCAGCCCCGTCAGTTCTCGACAAGAGACCCAGTACTTC
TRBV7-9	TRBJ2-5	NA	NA	CSSSPAPGTFKETQYF	TGTTCCAGCAGCCCAGCCCCCGGGACATTTAAAGAGACCCAGTACTTC
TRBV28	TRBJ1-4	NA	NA	CASSLIARDNEKLFF	TGTGCCAGCAGTTTAATTGCCAGGGATAATGAAAAACTGTTTTTT
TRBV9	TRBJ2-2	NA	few	CASSVRGQRNTGELFF	TGTGCCAGCAGCGTACGAGGACAGAGAAACACCGGGGAGCTGTTTTTT
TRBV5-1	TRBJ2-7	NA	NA	CASTKTVGYEQYF	TGCGCCAGCACCAAAACAGTAGGCTACGAGCAGTACTTC
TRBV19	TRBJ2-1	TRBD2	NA	CASSIDTRGGNEQFF	TGTGCCAGTAGTATAGACACCCGGGGGGGAAATGAGCAGTTCTTC
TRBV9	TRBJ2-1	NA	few	CASSVVRGDEQFF	TGTGCCAGCAGCGTAGTGCGCGGCGATGAGCAGTTCTTC
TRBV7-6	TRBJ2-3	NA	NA	CASSLAQGGGRDTQYF	TGTGCCAGCAGCCTCGCCCAGGGAGGAGGGCGGGATACGCAGTATTTT
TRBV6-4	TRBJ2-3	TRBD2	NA	CASSVSGGSTDTQYF	TGTGCCAGCAGTGTTTCCGGCGGGAGCACAGATACGCAGTACTTT
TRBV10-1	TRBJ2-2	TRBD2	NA	CASSPSLAGSGELFF	TGCGCCAGCAGTCCGAGTCTAGCGGGGTCCGGGGAGCTGTTTTTT
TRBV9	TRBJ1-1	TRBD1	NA	CASSEKQGANTEAFF	TGTGCCAGCAGCGAGAAACAGGGGGCGAACACTGAAGCTTTCTTT
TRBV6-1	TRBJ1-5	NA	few	CASTNRGGNQPQHF	TGTGCCAGCACCAATAGGGGTGGCAATCAGCCCCAGCATTTT
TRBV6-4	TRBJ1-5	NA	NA	CASSVLRDQPQHF	TGTGCCAGCAGTGTTCTCAGGGATCAGCCCCAGCATTTT
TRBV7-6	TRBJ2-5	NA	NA	CASSPAIGTQYF	TGTGCCAGCAGCCCCGCAATCGGGACCCAGTACTTC
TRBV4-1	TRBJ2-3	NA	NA	CASSRVGGAKGGDTQYF	TGCGCCAGCAGCCGGGTAGGAGGAGCGAAGGGGGGGGATACGCAGTATTTT
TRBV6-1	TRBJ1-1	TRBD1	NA	CASSVGQGARNTEAFF	TGTGCCAGCAGTGTGGGACAGGGGGCTCGAAACACTGAAGCTTTCTTT
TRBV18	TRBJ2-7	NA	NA	CASSALPRGEQYF	TGTGCCAGCTCAGCACTCCCCCGGGGCGAGCAGTACTTC
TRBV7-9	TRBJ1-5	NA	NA	CASSLADQPQHF	TGTGCCAGCAGCTTAGCCGATCAGCCCCAGCATTTT
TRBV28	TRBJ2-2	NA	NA	CASSLAGHAGELFF	TGTGCCAGCAGTTTAGCGGGGCACGCCGGGGAGCTGTTTTTT